One sample yielded the 15 T cell receptor beta chains listed below, sequenced in a study of T-cell reconstitution after alpha-beta-depleted transplantation in children. For TCRbeta, the library was prepared with unique molecular identifiers. TCRdb called the PCR reads again in MiXCR, with one record for every CDR3 protein. The table has about 410,000 distinct CDR3 sequences, over 20% seen once. Sample: PBMCs from the stem cell graft donor, taken from the stem cell graft. These receptors came from a human donor who donated a stem cell graft to a child with acute myeloid leukemia.

V gene TRBV27 combines with J gene TRBJ2-1, with 12 bases lining up with TRBD2. CDR1 and CDR2 (germline): MNHEY, SMNVEV (reference sequence). The trim removed 5 bases at V and 9 bases at J, leaving 20 bases unmatched. The CDR3 has 19 residues. Written as DNA, the CDR3 is TGTGCCAGCAGTCTGCCGGGACTAGCGGGCGGCGGGTCAAGCGGTGAGCAGTTCTTC. Protein sequence: CASSLPGLAGGGSSGEQFF.

This clonotype appeared a single time. The chain joins TRBV7-2 to TRBJ2-2; D perhaps matches TRBD2 (6 bases). Germline V gene sequence: CDR1 SGHTA, CDR2 FQGNSA. This CDR3 is built from 16 residues. V was shortened by 3 bases and J by 4 bases, with 15 bases between the two germline ends. CDR3 in amino acids: CASSFLRGRFTGELFF. As DNA, the CDR3 is TGTGCCAGCAGCTTCCTGCGGGGAAGGTTCACCGGGGAGCTGTTTTTT.

V gene TRBV6-1 combines with J gene TRBJ2-7; 7 positions match TRBD2. The CDR3 covers 14 residues. V gave up 5 bases and J gave up 0 bases; unmatched junction bases: 4. Germline CDR1 and CDR2: MNHNS and SASEGT. CDR3 residues: CASSRAGVSYEQYF. Written as DNA, the CDR3 is TGTGCCAGCAGTCGGGCGGGGGTCTCCTACGAGCAGTACTTC.

J is TRBJ2-2 and V is TRBV6-5, with D tentatively TRBD2 (6 bases). The CDR3 sequence is 15 residues long. CDR1 MNHEY and CDR2 SVGAGI come from the germline V gene. The V and J ends lost 4 bases and 5 bases respectively, with 14 bases between them. The CDR3 nucleotides read TGTGCCAGCAGTTCGCCGGGGGAAAGAACCGGGGAGCTGTTTTTT. Its translation is CASSSPGERTGELFF.

This clonotype was detected ten times or more. The chain uses TRBV18 and TRBJ2-4; the D gene is possibly TRBD1 (6 bases). From germline, CDR1 is KGHSH and CDR2 LQKENI. The CDR3 runs to 14 residues. V was cut by 3 bases and J by 1 base, with 7 bases left in between. The CDR3 loop is CASSPRGAKNIQYF. The CDR3 region has the DNA TGTGCCAGCTCACCCAGGGGTGCCAAAAACATTCAGTACTTC.

This chain joins TRBV6-5 and TRBJ2-5; 9 positions match TRBD1. The V gene end was trimmed by 2 bases and the J gene end by 4 bases; junction bases not matched to a gene: 5. The germline V gene has CDR1 MNHEY and CDR2 SVGAGI. The CDR3 contains 15 residues. The CDR3 reads CASSYGRQGGETQYF. The CDR3 region has the DNA TGTGCCAGCAGTTACGGGCGACAGGGGGGAGAGACCCAGTACTTC.

The chain couples TRBV7-8 to TRBJ1-4, with 9 bases identical to TRBD1. The CDR3 length is 14 residues. Trimming cost V 4 bases and J 7 bases; bases outside gene matches: 4. CDR1 is SGHVS, CDR2 FQNEAQ, per germline. In nucleotides, the CDR3 is TGTGCCAGCAGCTACAGGGGGCGGCGTGAAAAACTGTTTTTT. Its translation is CASSYRGRREKLFF. Combining the CDR3 with reference TRBV7-8 and TRBJ1-4 gives the whole variable domain GAGVSQSPRYKVAKRGQDVALRCDPISGHVSLFWYQQALGQGPEFLTYFQNEAQLDKSGLPSDRFFAERPEGSVSTLKIQRTQQEDSAVYLCASSYRGRREKLFFGSGTQLSVL.

This clonotype was seen a handful of times. The chain employs TRBV5-1 and TRBJ2-1; 7 bases fit TRBD2. Unmatched junction bases numbered 14, after V lost 4 bases and J lost 4 bases. The CDR3 is 17 amino acids. Germline CDR1 and CDR2: SGHRS and YFSETQ. The CDR3 DNA reads TGCGCCAGCAGCAAGGTGGGAAGGGCTAGCGGATACAATGAGCAGTTCTTC. Encoded protein: CASSKVGRASGYNEQFF.

Only a few counts were recorded for this clonotype. The chain links TRBV5-1 to TRBJ2-3; D uncertain. Trimming stripped 5 bases from V and 1 base from J, with 17 bases between. CDR1 and CDR2 (germline): SGHRS, YFSETQ. The CDR3 runs to 16 residues. The CDR3 region is CASSLRVDLGTDTQYF. The CDR3 region has the DNA TGCGCCAGCAGTTTACGGGTGGACCTAGGCACAGATACGCAGTATTTT.

The chain links TRBV11-1 to TRBJ2-3, with 9 nucleotides matching TRBD1. This CDR3 is 17 amino acids long. V was pared by 0 bases and J by 4 bases, with 8 bases of the junction left unmatched. CDR1 and CDR2 (germline): SGHAT, FQDESV (reference sequence). CDR3 in amino acids: CASSLAFPGQGSDTQYF. CDR3 in DNA: TGTGCCAGCAGCTTAGCATTCCCGGGACAGGGATCAGATACGCAGTATTTT. Full variable domain (remainder filled in from reference TRBV11-1 and TRBJ2-3): EAEVAQSPRYKITEKSQAVAFWCDPISGHATLYWYRQILGQGPELLVQFQDESVVDDSQLPKDRFSAERLKGVDSTLKIQPAELGDSAMYLCASSLAFPGQGSDTQYFGPGTRLTVL.

In its sample, this clonotype was seen a few times. The gene calls are TRBV25-1 and TRBJ1-3, with D unresolved. Germline loops: CDR1 MGHDK, CDR2 SYGVNS. V was clipped by 3 bases and J by 4 bases, with 13 bases between them. This CDR3 is 15 amino acids long. The CDR3 spells CASSDSEQLGNTIYF. As DNA, the CDR3 is TGTGCCAGCAGTGACTCGGAGCAGCTAGGAAACACCATATATTTT.

This clonotype was counted ten times or more. As DNA, the CDR3 is TGCAGTGCTAGAGATCGGCCTAGCGGGAGATATTACAATGAGCAGTTCTTC. Translated, it gives CSARDRPSGRYYNEQFF. V and J are TRBV20-1 and TRBJ2-1, with 10 positions matching TRBD2. This CDR3 region has 17 residues. V lost 0 bases and J lost 4; bases outside the gene matches: 9. CDR1 DFQATT and CDR2 SNEGSKA come from the germline V gene (reference sequence).

This clonotype occurred a few times. The chain employs TRBV12-3 or TRBV12-4 and TRBJ2-5, with D perhaps matching TRBD2 (5 bases). Trimming removed 8 bases from V and 0 bases from J, with 10 bases in between. This CDR3 comprises 13 residues. CDR3 nucleotides: TGTGCCAGCCTGACGGGGAACCAAGAGACCCAGTACTTC. Amino acid sequence: CASLTGNQETQYF.

This chain uses TRBV28 with TRBJ2-1, with 12 bases that match TRBD2. The CDR3 length is 16 residues. The junction had 12 bases not matched to a gene; V was cut back by 5 bases and J by 10 bases. Germline CDR1 reads MDHEN; CDR2 reads SYDVKM. The CDR3 is CASSTLAGGTAGEQFF. Here the CDR3 DNA reads TGTGCCAGCAGTACCCTAGCGGGAGGGACCGCTGGGGAGCAGTTCTTC.

This clonotype was recorded at least ten times. This chain uses TRBV20-1 with TRBJ1-4, with D possibly TRBD1 on 6 matching bases. Germline V gives CDR1 DFQATT, CDR2 SNEGSKA (reference sequence). This CDR3 has 13 residues. V was cut by 3 bases and J by 8 bases, with 13 bases left in between. CDR3 DNA sequence: TGCAGTGCTAGTCTGGGGGGCGGGGAAAAACTGTTTTTT. Its protein product is CSASLGGGEKLFF.